A selection of T cell receptor beta chains follows, all from one sample in a study of naive and memory T cell subsets. TCRdb reanalysed the UMI-ligation and nested PCR reads using MiXCR and keeps one entry per CDR3 protein. The data contain about 120,000 distinct CDR3 sequences, 36% of them seen just once; the ten biggest clones take up approximately 0.9%. Source material: central memory CD4+ T cells from blood. The receptors stem from a human donor in good health. Both conserved end residues are part of each CDR3. The order of the fields is D gene, V gene, J gene, clone size, CDR3 protein, CDR3 DNA. A D gene is named only where the DNA matches it firmly. Only some rows state a clone size, as once, few, many or a class for expanded clones.

D gene: .
V gene: TRBV10-3
J gene: TRBJ2-3
clone size: .
CDR3 protein: CAISEYRGGTDTQYF
CDR3 DNA: TGTGCCATCAGTGAGTACAGGGGAGGAACAGATACGCAGTATTTT

D gene: .
V gene: TRBV27
J gene: TRBJ2-1
clone size: .
CDR3 protein: CASRRGPTYNEQFF
CDR3 DNA: TGTGCCAGCAGGAGAGGGCCTACCTACAATGAGCAGTTCTTC

D gene: .
V gene: TRBV28
J gene: TRBJ2-1
clone size: many
CDR3 protein: CASSRGGGRLNEQFF
CDR3 DNA: TGTGCCAGCAGTCGAGGGGGCGGGAGACTAAATGAGCAGTTCTTC

D gene: TRBD1
V gene: TRBV6-1
J gene: TRBJ2-7
clone size: .
CDR3 protein: CASSERGRGEQYF
CDR3 DNA: TGTGCCAGCAGTGAAAGGGGGCGCGGGGAGCAGTACTTC

D gene: TRBD1
V gene: TRBV29-1
J gene: TRBJ2-7
clone size: .
CDR3 protein: CSAQDRANSYEQYF
CDR3 DNA: TGCAGCGCCCAGGACAGGGCGAACTCCTACGAGCAGTACTTC

D gene: .
V gene: TRBV19
J gene: TRBJ2-3
clone size: few
CDR3 protein: CASRGFSSTDTQYF
CDR3 DNA: TGTGCCAGTCGGGGGTTTTCTAGCACAGATACGCAGTATTTT

D gene: .
V gene: TRBV27
J gene: TRBJ1-5
clone size: .
CDR3 protein: CASSPTDYSNQPQHF
CDR3 DNA: TGTGCCAGCAGTCCGACTGATTATAGCAATCAGCCCCAGCATTTT

D gene: .
V gene: TRBV5-1
J gene: TRBJ2-1
clone size: once
CDR3 protein: CASSSTPNGPDEQFF
CDR3 DNA: TGCGCCAGCAGCTCGACCCCGAACGGCCCGGATGAGCAGTTCTTC

D gene: TRBD2
V gene: TRBV20-1
J gene: TRBJ2-7
clone size: many
CDR3 protein: CSARDSGGRAPPYEQYF
CDR3 DNA: TGCAGTGCTAGAGATTCGGGCGGGAGGGCCCCTCCCTACGAGCAGTACTTC

D gene: .
V gene: TRBV7-8
J gene: TRBJ2-5
clone size: few
CDR3 protein: CASSLKRSQETQYF
CDR3 DNA: TGTGCCAGCAGCTTAAAGCGGTCCCAAGAGACCCAGTACTTC

D gene: .
V gene: TRBV7-9
J gene: TRBJ1-3
clone size: .
CDR3 protein: CASSSGQPGNTIYF
CDR3 DNA: TGTGCCAGCAGCAGCGGACAGCCTGGAAACACCATATATTTT

D gene: TRBD1
V gene: TRBV28
J gene: TRBJ1-1
clone size: few
CDR3 protein: CASSVGQGFAEAFF
CDR3 DNA: TGTGCCAGCAGTGTGGGACAGGGATTCGCTGAAGCTTTCTTT

D gene: TRBD1
V gene: TRBV12-3/TRBV12-4
J gene: TRBJ2-7
clone size: few
CDR3 protein: CASSFYRGQGSYEQYF
CDR3 DNA: TGTGCCAGCAGCTTCTACCGGGGACAGGGATCCTACGAGCAGTACTTC

D gene: .
V gene: TRBV6-1
J gene: TRBJ1-2
clone size: .
CDR3 protein: CASSEEGVYGYTF
CDR3 DNA: TGTGCCAGCAGTGAAGAGGGGGTCTATGGCTACACCTTC

D gene: TRBD2
V gene: TRBV20-1
J gene: TRBJ2-7
clone size: .
CDR3 protein: CSARDSSGGRVYEQYF
CDR3 DNA: TGCAGTGCTAGAGATAGTTCCGGCGGGAGGGTGTACGAGCAGTACTTC

D gene: .
V gene: TRBV6-6
J gene: TRBJ2-2
clone size: few
CDR3 protein: CASRPSSNTGELFF
CDR3 DNA: TGTGCCAGCAGGCCTAGTTCAAACACCGGGGAGCTGTTTTTT

D gene: .
V gene: TRBV30
J gene: TRBJ1-5
clone size: few
CDR3 protein: CAWSNSGGGPQHF
CDR3 DNA: TGTGCCTGGAGCAACAGCGGAGGGGGGCCCCAGCATTTT

D gene: .
V gene: TRBV7-9
J gene: TRBJ2-1
clone size: .
CDR3 protein: CASSLGLVLEDEQFF
CDR3 DNA: TGTGCCAGCAGCTTGGGCCTCGTGTTAGAGGATGAGCAGTTCTTC

D gene: .
V gene: TRBV9
J gene: TRBJ2-1
clone size: .
CDR3 protein: CASSVVPGKGYNEQFF
CDR3 DNA: TGTGCCAGCAGCGTAGTCCCAGGTAAGGGGTACAATGAGCAGTTCTTC

D gene: .
V gene: TRBV12-3/TRBV12-4
J gene: TRBJ2-7
clone size: .
CDR3 protein: CASSLLGGGSEQYF
CDR3 DNA: TGTGCCAGCAGTTTACTAGGGGGGGGCTCCGAGCAGTACTTC

D gene: TRBD2
V gene: TRBV20-1
J gene: TRBJ2-7
clone size: .
CDR3 protein: CSAGEGSYEQYF
CDR3 DNA: TGCAGTGCTGGGGAGGGATCCTACGAGCAGTACTTC

D gene: TRBD1
V gene: TRBV5-1
J gene: TRBJ1-1
clone size: .
CDR3 protein: CASGDRGGLGTEAFF
CDR3 DNA: TGCGCCAGCGGCGACAGGGGAGGTCTAGGCACTGAAGCTTTCTTT

D gene: TRBD2
V gene: TRBV20-1
J gene: TRBJ2-7
clone size: many
CDR3 protein: CSAPMGGSYEQYF
CDR3 DNA: TGCAGTGCCCCCATGGGAGGGTCCTACGAGCAGTACTTC

D gene: TRBD1
V gene: TRBV28
J gene: TRBJ2-1
clone size: .
CDR3 protein: CASSGTGEFF
CDR3 DNA: TGTGCCAGCAGTGGGACAGGGGAGTTCTTC

D gene: TRBD2
V gene: TRBV20-1
J gene: TRBJ2-3
clone size: .
CDR3 protein: CSADRTSGRGTQYF
CDR3 DNA: TGCAGTGCCGACAGGACTAGCGGACGGGGTACGCAGTATTTT

D gene: TRBD1
V gene: TRBV12-3/TRBV12-4
J gene: TRBJ1-1
clone size: many
CDR3 protein: CASSTRGYTEAFF
CDR3 DNA: TGTGCCAGCAGTACCAGGGGGTACACTGAAGCTTTCTTT

D gene: TRBD1
V gene: TRBV4-1
J gene: TRBJ2-5
clone size: .
CDR3 protein: CASSHPSTLTGTANQETQYF
CDR3 DNA: TGCGCCAGCAGCCATCCCAGCACCCTGACCGGGACAGCTAACCAAGAGACCCAGTACTTC

D gene: .
V gene: TRBV12-3/TRBV12-4
J gene: TRBJ2-7
clone size: .
CDR3 protein: CASHQGDYHRNEQYF
CDR3 DNA: TGTGCCAGCCACCAGGGGGACTACCACAGGAACGAGCAGTACTTC